This T cell receptor (beta chain) was captured in a study of identical twins. Study results and caveats: Researchers caution that invariant MAIT and iNKT cells could partly confound zero-insertion analyses. Where beta out-of-frame sequences were concerned, excess twin sharing was weaker.

Unique molecular identifiers were present on cDNA, and template switching added a universal primer site. TCRdb reprocessed the 5' RACE reads via MiXCR and lists one record per CDR3 protein. The sample consists of about 340,000 distinct CDR3 sequences, 12% of them appearing once. For this clonotype: Its specificity is unknown.

These data were likewise used in another study, on yellow fever vaccine responses in identical twins.

The TCR sequence derives from a woman under 30 in good health. Material for sequencing was CD8+ T cells sorted from blood.

The CDR3 bases are TGTGCCAGCAGCCCTTTGGCGGACTACGAGCAGTACTTC. Translation: CASSPLADYEQYF. The chain is built from TRBV14 and TRBJ2-7; no firm D call. V was pared by 4 bases and J by 3 bases, with 10 bases between. CDR3 length: 13 amino acids. Germline lookup yields CDR1 SGHDN and CDR2 FVKESK.